This passage covers 9 T cell receptor beta chains from one sample sequenced in a study of blood T cell repertoires in COVID-19. Some clones are missing from TCRdb's copy, which holds only in-frame ones; the method was immunoSEQ multiplex PCR. The sample includes roughly 140,000 clones, about nine tenths seen only once; the top ten take about 2.4%. Material: peripheral blood. The receptors derive from a woman between 65 and 79 years old with acute or convalescent COVID-19.

The sample holds one count of this clone. The gene calls are TRBV18 and TRBJ1-5; 10 positions agree with TRBD1. The CDR3 consists of 16 residues. The germline CDR1 and CDR2 sequences are KGHSH and LQKENI. V lost 1 base and J lost 2; bases outside the gene matches: 2. The DNA for the CDR3 is TGTGCCAGCTCACCACTGGGGACAGGGGGCAATCAGCCCCAGCATTTT. Amino acid sequence: CASSPLGTGGNQPQHF.

The chain is built from TRBV13 and TRBJ1-5; D is possibly TRBD1 (6 bases). The CDR3 runs 14 residues. The germline V and J ends were trimmed by 2 bases and 9 bases, with 14 bases remaining between them. Germline V CDR1 and CDR2: PRHDT, FYEKMQ (reference sequence). The chain's CDR3 is CASSLRAGALPQHF. DNA of the CDR3: TGTGCCAGCAGCTTACGGGCAGGGGCACTGCCCCAGCATTTT.

Written as DNA, the CDR3 is TGTGCCACCACAGTATCCGCGGACAGGATGAACACTGAAGCTTTCTTT. Its translation is CATTVSADRMNTEAFF. The V call is TRBV19, the J call TRBJ1-1; 7 bases match TRBD1. The CDR3 has 16 amino acids. The germline gives CDR1 LNHDA, CDR2 SQIVND (reference sequence). V shed 10 bases and J 0 bases; nucleotides not matched to a gene: 14. Using reference TRBV19 and TRBJ1-1 for the parts outside the CDR3, the full variable domain is DGGITQSPKYLFRKEGQNVTLSCEQNLNHDAMYWYRQDPGQGLRLIYYSQIVNDFQKGDIAEGYSVSREKKESFPLTVTSAQKNPTAFYLCATTVSADRMNTEAFFGQGTRLTVV.

The chain joins TRBV10-2 to TRBJ2-7, with 9 positions matching TRBD1. The CDR3 is 14 residues long. The germline V gene has CDR1 WSHSY and CDR2 SAAADI. The V gene end was trimmed by 8 bases and the J gene end by 6 bases; junction bases not matched to a gene: 11. The CDR3 spells CASELPGTGSEQYF. The CDR3 coding sequence is TGCGCCAGCGAGCTGCCCGGGACAGGGTCCGAGCAGTACTTC.

The chain links TRBV27 to TRBJ1-2, with TRBD1 as a possible D gene (5 bases). CDR1 and CDR2 from the germline V gene are MNHEY and SMNVEV (reference sequence). The CDR3 has 11 amino acids. The ends were cut back, 6 bases at V and 4 bases at J, with 6 bases in the middle. The CDR3 here is CASRTVYGYTF. CDR3 nucleotides: TGTGCCAGCAGGACAGTCTATGGCTACACCTTC.

The V call is TRBV5-1, the J call TRBJ1-2, with TRBD1 as a possible D gene (6 bases). The V gene lost 2 bases and the J gene lost 3 bases, with 11 bases spanning the gap. Germline CDR1 and CDR2: SGHRS and YFSETQ. The CDR3 covers 14 residues. CDR3 sequence: CASSFSGVDYGYTF. The CDR3 coding sequence is TGCGCCAGCAGCTTTTCAGGGGTCGACTATGGCTACACCTTC. Supplemented by reference TRBV5-1 and TRBJ1-2, the full variable domain reads KAGVTQTPRYLIKTRGQQVTLSCSPISGHRSVSWYQQTPGQGLQFLFEYFSETQRNKGNFPGRFSGRQFSNSRSEMNVSTLELGDSALYLCASSFSGVDYGYTFGSGTRLTVV.

The genes are TRBV5-1 and TRBJ1-3; D unclear. V lost 2 bases to trimming and J lost 4 bases, with 10 bases between them. CDR1 SGHRS and CDR2 YFSETQ come from the germline V gene. The CDR3 contains 14 residues. The CDR3 sequence is CASSLGSGGNTIYF. The CDR3 DNA follows: TGCGCCAGCAGCTTAGGTTCGGGGGGAAACACCATATATTTT.

The CDR3 region is CASRGQGRGTEAFF. DNA of the CDR3: TGTGCCAGCAGAGGACAGGGGAGAGGCACTGAAGCTTTCTTT. The chain links TRBV5-6 to TRBJ1-1; 9 bases are shared with TRBD1. The CDR3 extends over 14 amino acids. After removal of 5 bases from V and 4 bases from J, the junction contained 6 bases not matched to a gene. The V gene's germline CDR1 is SGHDT and CDR2 YYEEEE.

As for this clone: At one end the junction does not follow the germline gene, possibly because of a read error. The J gene is TRBJ2-1, the V gene TRBV7-7; TRBD2 matches 9 bases. This CDR3 is 19 amino acids long. Looked up from germline, CDR1 is SSHAT and CDR2 is FNYEAQ (reference sequence). The CDR3 sequence: CASSWGVAGVPRSYNEQFF. The CDR3 nucleotides are TGTGCTAGCAGCTGGGGGGTAGCGGGGGTTCCCCGCTCCTACAATGAGCAGTTCTTC.